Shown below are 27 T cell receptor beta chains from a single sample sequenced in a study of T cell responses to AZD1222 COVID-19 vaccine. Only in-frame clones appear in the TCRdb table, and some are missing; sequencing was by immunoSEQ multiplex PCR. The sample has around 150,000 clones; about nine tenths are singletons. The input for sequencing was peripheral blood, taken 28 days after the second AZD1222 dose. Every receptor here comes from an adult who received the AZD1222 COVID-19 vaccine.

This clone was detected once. The CDR3 sequence: CASGLVFGGSRADEQFF. In DNA form, the CDR3 reads TGTGCTAGTGGTTTGGTATTTGGGGGGAGTCGGGCTGATGAGCAGTTCTTC. V usage is TRBV12-5 and J usage is TRBJ2-1; TRBD2 is a possible D gene (6 bases). Germline CDR1 reads LGHNT; CDR2 reads FRNRAP. This CDR3 is 17 amino acids long. The V and J ends lost 0 bases and 8 bases respectively, with 20 bases between them.

The CDR3 here is CASSLSLLGRSAKKTQYF. For the CDR3, the DNA is TGCGCCAGCAGCTTGAGTCTTTTGGGCCGAAGCGCGAAAAAGACCCAGTACTTC. The chain employs TRBV5-1 and TRBJ2-5; D is undetermined. This CDR3 contains 18 residues. Germline V gene sequence: CDR1 SGHRS, CDR2 YFSETQ. V was pared by 1 base and J by 6 bases, with 25 bases between. Variable domain in full (rest from reference TRBV5-1 and TRBJ2-5): KAGVTQTPRYLIKTRGQQVTLSCSPISGHRSVSWYQQTPGQGLQFLFEYFSETQRNKGNFPGRFSGRQFSNSRSEMNVSTLELGDSALYLCASSLSLLGRSAKKTQYFGPGTRLLVL.

CDR3 in amino acids: CASSSPGQGPNYGYTF. CDR3 nucleotides: TGTGCCAGCAGCTCTCCGGGACAGGGCCCAAACTATGGCTACACCTTC. The chain recombines TRBV9 with TRBJ1-2; TRBD1 aligns across 9 bases. Germline trimming cut 4 bases from V and 2 bases from J; bases unmatched to any gene: 9. The germline gives CDR1 SGDLS, CDR2 YYNGEE. There are 16 residues in the CDR3.

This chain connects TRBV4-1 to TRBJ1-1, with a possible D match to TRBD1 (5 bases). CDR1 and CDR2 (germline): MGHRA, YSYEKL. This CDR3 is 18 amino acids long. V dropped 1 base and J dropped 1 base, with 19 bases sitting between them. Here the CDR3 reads CASSQGPLGRARNTEAFF. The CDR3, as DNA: TGCGCCAGCAGCCAAGGGCCCCTGGGCAGGGCCAGGAACACTGAAGCTTTCTTT.

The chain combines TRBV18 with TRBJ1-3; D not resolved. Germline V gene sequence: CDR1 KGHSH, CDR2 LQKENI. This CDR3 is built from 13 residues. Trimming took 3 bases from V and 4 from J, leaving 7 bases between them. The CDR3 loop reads CASSPLEGNTIYF. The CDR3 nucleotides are TGTGCCAGCTCACCGCTGGAAGGAAACACCATATATTTT.

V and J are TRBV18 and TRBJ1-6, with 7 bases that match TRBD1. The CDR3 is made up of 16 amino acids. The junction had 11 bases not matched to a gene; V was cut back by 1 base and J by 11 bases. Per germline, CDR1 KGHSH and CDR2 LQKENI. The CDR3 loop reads CASSPQPGTVTTPLHF. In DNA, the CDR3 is TGTGCCAGCTCACCACAGCCCGGGACAGTAACTACACCCCTCCACTTT.

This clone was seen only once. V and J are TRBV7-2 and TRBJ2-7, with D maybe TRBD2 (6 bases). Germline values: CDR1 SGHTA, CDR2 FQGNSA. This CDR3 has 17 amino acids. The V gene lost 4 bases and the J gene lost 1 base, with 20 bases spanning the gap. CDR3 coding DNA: TGTGCCAGCAGCTCTAGGACTGGGCGGGGCTCATCCTACGAGCAGTACTTC. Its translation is CASSSRTGRGSSYEQYF.

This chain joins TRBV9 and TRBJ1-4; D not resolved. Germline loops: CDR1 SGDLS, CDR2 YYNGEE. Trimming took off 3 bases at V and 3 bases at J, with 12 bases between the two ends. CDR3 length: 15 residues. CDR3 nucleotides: TGTGCCAGCAGCGCCCGGCAAACAGCTAATGAAAAACTGTTTTTT. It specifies CASSARQTANEKLFF.

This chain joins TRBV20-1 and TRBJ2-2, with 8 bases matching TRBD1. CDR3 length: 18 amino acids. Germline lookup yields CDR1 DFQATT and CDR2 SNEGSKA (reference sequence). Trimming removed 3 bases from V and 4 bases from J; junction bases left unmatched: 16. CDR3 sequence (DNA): TGCAGTGCTAGTCTCCTCTGGATGGGACAGGTGACCACCGGGGAGCTGTTTTTT. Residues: CSASLLWMGQVTTGELFF.

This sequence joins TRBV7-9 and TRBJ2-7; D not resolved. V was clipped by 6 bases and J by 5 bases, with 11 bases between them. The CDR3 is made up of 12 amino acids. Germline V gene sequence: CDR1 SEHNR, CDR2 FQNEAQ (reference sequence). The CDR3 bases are TGTGCCAGCAGGCATTACGCGGACGAGCAGTACTTC. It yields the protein CASRHYADEQYF.

The CDR3 protein is CASSLGAGGYTEAFF. The CDR3 nucleotides are TGTGCCAGCAGCTTAGGGGCAGGGGGCTACACTGAAGCTTTCTTT. This rearrangement joins TRBV7-2 to TRBJ1-1, with TRBD1 matching 8 bases. Per germline, CDR1 SGHTA and CDR2 FQGNSA. The length of the CDR3 is 15 residues. Losses at the gene ends were 1 base for V and 3 bases for J; bases not matched to a gene: 4.

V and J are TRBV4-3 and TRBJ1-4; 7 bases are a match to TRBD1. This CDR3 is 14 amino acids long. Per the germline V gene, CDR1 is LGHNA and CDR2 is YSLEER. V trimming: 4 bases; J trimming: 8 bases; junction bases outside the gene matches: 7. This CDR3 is CASSPRGMGEKLFF. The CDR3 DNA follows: TGCGCCAGCAGCCCCAGGGGGATGGGGGAAAAACTGTTTTTT.

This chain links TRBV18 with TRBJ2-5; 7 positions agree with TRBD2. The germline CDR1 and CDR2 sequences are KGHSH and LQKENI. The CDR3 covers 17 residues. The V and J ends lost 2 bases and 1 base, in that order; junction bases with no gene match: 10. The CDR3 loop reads CASSPFRARGTQETQYF. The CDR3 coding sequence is TGTGCCAGCTCACCATTTAGAGCGCGGGGGACCCAAGAGACCCAGTACTTC.

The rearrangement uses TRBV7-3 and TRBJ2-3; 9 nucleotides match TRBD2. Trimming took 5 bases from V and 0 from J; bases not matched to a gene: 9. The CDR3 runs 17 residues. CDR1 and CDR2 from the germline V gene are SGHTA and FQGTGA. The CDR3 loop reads CASSHPSGDVSTDTQYF. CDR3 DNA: TGTGCCAGCAGCCATCCTAGCGGGGACGTAAGCACAGATACGCAGTATTTT.

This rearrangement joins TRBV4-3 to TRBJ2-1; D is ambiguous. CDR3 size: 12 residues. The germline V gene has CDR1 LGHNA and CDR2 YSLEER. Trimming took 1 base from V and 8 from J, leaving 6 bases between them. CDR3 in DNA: TGCGCCAGCAGCCAAGGCCGGGATGAGCAGTTCTTC. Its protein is CASSQGRDEQFF.

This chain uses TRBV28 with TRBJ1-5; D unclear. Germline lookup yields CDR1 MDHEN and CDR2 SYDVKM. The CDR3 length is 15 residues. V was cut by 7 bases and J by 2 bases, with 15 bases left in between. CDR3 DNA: TGTGCCAGCACCCACCAAAAATCGGGCAATCAGCCCCAGCATTTT. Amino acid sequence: CASTHQKSGNQPQHF.

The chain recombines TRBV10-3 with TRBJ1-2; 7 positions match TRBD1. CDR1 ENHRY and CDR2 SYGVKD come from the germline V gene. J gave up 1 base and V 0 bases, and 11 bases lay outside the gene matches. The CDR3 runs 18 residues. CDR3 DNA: TGTGCCATCAGTGAGTCATGGGGGGACAGTGCCTTTAACTATGGCTACACCTTC. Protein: CAISESWGDSAFNYGYTF.

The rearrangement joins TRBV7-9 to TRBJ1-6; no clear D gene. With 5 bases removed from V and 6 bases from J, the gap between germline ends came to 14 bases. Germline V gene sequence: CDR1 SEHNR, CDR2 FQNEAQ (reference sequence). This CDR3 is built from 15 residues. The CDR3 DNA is TGTGCCAGCAGCCCCAGAGTTCCCTCTAATTCACCCCTCCACTTT. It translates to CASSPRVPSNSPLHF.

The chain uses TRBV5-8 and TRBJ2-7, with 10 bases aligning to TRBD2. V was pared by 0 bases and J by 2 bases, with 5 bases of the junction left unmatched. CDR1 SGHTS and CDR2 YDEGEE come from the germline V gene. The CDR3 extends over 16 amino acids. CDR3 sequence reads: CASSLDSGGIAYEQYF. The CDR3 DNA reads TGTGCCAGCAGCTTGGATAGCGGGGGGATTGCCTACGAGCAGTACTTC.

The CDR3 loop is CASSLNLISPQHF. The CDR3 region has the DNA TGTGCCAGCAGTCTAAACCTAATCAGCCCCCAGCATTTT. The rearrangement links TRBV12-3 or TRBV12-4 to TRBJ1-5; D not resolved. Between the trimmed V and J ends, which lost 5 bases and 10 bases, there was a span of 15 bases. CDR3 length: 13 amino acids.

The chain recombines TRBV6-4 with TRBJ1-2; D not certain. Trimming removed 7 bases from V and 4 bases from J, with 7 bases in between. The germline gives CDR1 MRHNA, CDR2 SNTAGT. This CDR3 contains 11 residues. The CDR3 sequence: CASTVSYGYTF. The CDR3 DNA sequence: TGTGCCAGCACGGTGAGCTATGGCTACACCTTC.

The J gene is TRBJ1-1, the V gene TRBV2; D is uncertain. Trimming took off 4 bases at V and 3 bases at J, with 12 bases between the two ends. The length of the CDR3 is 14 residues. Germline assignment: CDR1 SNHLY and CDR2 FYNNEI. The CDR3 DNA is TGTGCCAGCAGTGCAAGGCCGGAGGACACTGAAGCTTTCTTT. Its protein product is CASSARPEDTEAFF.

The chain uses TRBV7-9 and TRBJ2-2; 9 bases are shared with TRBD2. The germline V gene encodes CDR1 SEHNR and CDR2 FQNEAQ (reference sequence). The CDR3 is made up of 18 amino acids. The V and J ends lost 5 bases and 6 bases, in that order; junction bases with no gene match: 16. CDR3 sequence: CASSGRQGTSLFAGELFF. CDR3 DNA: TGTGCCAGCAGCGGGAGGCAGGGGACTAGCTTATTCGCCGGGGAGCTGTTTTTT.

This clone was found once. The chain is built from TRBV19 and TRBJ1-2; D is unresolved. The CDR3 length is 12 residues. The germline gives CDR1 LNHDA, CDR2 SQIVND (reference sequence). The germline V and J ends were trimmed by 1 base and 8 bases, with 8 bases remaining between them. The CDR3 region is CASSIAGAGYTF. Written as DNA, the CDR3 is TGTGCCAGTAGTATAGCGGGCGCGGGCTACACCTTC.

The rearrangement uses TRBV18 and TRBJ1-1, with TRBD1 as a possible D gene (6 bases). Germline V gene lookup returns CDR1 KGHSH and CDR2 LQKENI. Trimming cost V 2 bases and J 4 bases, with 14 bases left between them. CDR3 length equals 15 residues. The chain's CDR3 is CASSPRGGGGTEAFF. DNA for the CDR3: TGTGCCAGCTCACCAAGGGGAGGGGGGGGCACTGAAGCTTTCTTT.

CDR3 loop: CASSSPDYNSPLHF. The CDR3 DNA sequence: TGTGCCAGCAGCTCCCCGGATTATAATTCACCCCTCCACTTT. The J gene is TRBJ1-6, the V gene TRBV11-2; D gene uncertain. The CDR3 has 14 residues. Trimming left V 4 bases short and J 4 bases short, with 8 bases between. Germline CDR1 SGHAT, CDR2 FQNNGV. Full variable domain (outside the CDR3, taken from reference TRBV11-2 and TRBJ1-6): EAGVAQSPRYKIIEKRQSVAFWCNPISGHATLYWYQQILGQGPKLLIQFQNNGVVDDSQLPKDRFSAERLKGVDSTLKIQPAKLEDSAVYLCASSSPDYNSPLHFGNGTRLTVT.

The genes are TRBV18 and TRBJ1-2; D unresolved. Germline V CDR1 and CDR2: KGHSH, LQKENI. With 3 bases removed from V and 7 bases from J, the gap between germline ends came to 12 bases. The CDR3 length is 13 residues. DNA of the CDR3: TGTGCCAGCTCACCCGCAGAGCGGTCTGGCTACACCTTC. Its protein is CASSPAERSGYTF. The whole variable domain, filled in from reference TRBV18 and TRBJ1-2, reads NAGVMQNPRHLVRRRGQEARLRCSPMKGHSHVYWYRQLPEEGLKFMVYLQKENIIDESGMPKERFSAEFPKEGPSILRIQQVVRGDSAAYFCASSPAERSGYTFGSGTRLTVV.